The entry below gives a single T cell receptor beta chain sequence along with its context. This entry belongs to a study of cytomegalovirus exposure and HLA in healthy donors. Amplification used 60 Vbeta primers and 13 Jbeta primers. Profiling relied on immunoSEQ multiplex PCR, and the TCRdb table lists in-frame clones only, not all of them. The sample records 150,000 to 200,000 clones, approximately 12% being singletons. The CDR3 length is 15 residues. The trim removed 3 bases at V and 5 bases at J, leaving 8 bases unmatched. Germline-derived CDR1 and CDR2 are LNHDA and SQIVND (reference sequence). V and J are TRBV19 and TRBJ2-3, with 7 bases fitting TRBD2. The receptor was derived from a man in his fifties in good health and CMV-seropositive. The sample was PBMCs. The CDR3 loop reads CASSMSSGWRDTQYF. The CDR3 DNA reads TGTGCCAGTAGTATGTCTAGCGGTTGGAGAGATACGCAGTATTTT.